These 14 T cell receptor beta chains were all obtained from the same sample, sequenced in a study of T cells in narcolepsy. TCRdb's copy holds only in-frame clones and misses some; the assay was immunoSEQ multiplex PCR. The repertoire includes about 10,000 clones, around 75% of them detected once, and roughly 20% sits in the top ten. The sequencing sample was made of CD45RA- memory CD8+ T cells from PBMCs. These receptors all stem from a human donor with narcolepsy.

Worth noting for this clone: The same CDR3 also results from other DNA sequences found in this sample. This chain's CDR3 is CASSPWTSSYEQYF. The CDR3 DNA sequence: TGTGCCAGCAGCCCATGGACTAGTTCCTACGAGCAGTACTTC. The rearrangement uses TRBV7-2 and TRBJ2-7; 7 nucleotides line up with TRBD2. The CDR3 totals 14 residues. The trim removed 5 bases at V and 1 base at J, leaving 5 bases unmatched. The germline gives CDR1 SGHTA, CDR2 FQGNSA.

Sample share makes this clone medium-sized (0.01 to 0.1%). Other DNA sequences in the same sample also yield this CDR3. This rearrangement joins TRBV7-6 to TRBJ2-7; a possible D gene is TRBD1 (6 bases). The CDR3 has 13 residues. Trimming took 3 bases from V and 2 from J, leaving 8 bases between them. Germline V lookup: CDR1 SGHVS, CDR2 FNYEAQ. This CDR3 reads CASSFAGAYEQYF. DNA of the CDR3: TGTGCCAGCAGCTTTGCAGGGGCCTACGAGCAGTACTTC.

This sequence joins TRBV21-1 and TRBJ2-7; no DNA check was done on the table's D call, TRBD1. TRBV21-1 is noted as a pseudogene. This CDR3 comprises 14 residues. This CDR3 reads CASRRGQDPYEQYF. As DNA, the CDR3 is TGTGCCAGCAGGAGGGGGCAGGACCCCTACGAGCAGTACTTC.

This chain uses TRBV19 with TRBJ1-5; no reliable D call. Germline CDR1 is LNHDA and CDR2 is SQIVND (reference sequence). CDR3 length equals 15 residues. V dropped 6 bases and J dropped 0 bases, with 12 bases sitting between them. CDR3 bases: TGTGCCAGTAGCCCCGCCGTGTATAGCAATCAGCCCCAGCATTTT. As protein: CASSPAVYSNQPQHF.

This chain connects TRBV6-5 to TRBJ2-1; 8 bases align to TRBD2. Losses at the gene ends were 5 bases for V and 6 bases for J; bases not matched to a gene: 9. This CDR3 is 15 amino acids long. Germline-derived CDR1 and CDR2 are MNHEY and SVGAGI. The CDR3 loop reads CASSSGREDINEQFF. The CDR3 bases are TGTGCCAGCAGTAGTGGGCGGGAGGACATCAATGAGCAGTTCTTC.

This chain connects TRBV6-4 to TRBJ2-2; 14 bases match TRBD2. Germline V gene lookup returns CDR1 MRHNA and CDR2 SNTAGT. The CDR3 extends over 18 amino acids. V lost 2 bases, J lost 2 bases, and 4 bases stayed unmatched. CDR3 sequence: CASSDTGTSGGNTGELFF. CDR3 in DNA: TGTGCCAGCAGTGACACTGGGACTAGCGGGGGCAACACCGGGGAGCTGTTTTTT.

The rearrangement joins TRBV28 to TRBJ1-5; 7 bases line up with TRBD1. Germline CDR1 and CDR2: MDHEN and SYDVKM. V shed 3 bases and J 4 bases; nucleotides not matched to a gene: 6. CDR3 size: 15 residues. The CDR3, as DNA: TGTGCCAGCAGTTTCTATACAGGGGAGAATCAGCCCCAGCATTTT. It translates to CASSFYTGENQPQHF.

The rearrangement links TRBV6-5 to TRBJ2-7, with a tentative D call TRBD1 (5 bases). This CDR3 spans 12 amino acids. V dropped 11 bases and J dropped 7 bases, with 18 bases sitting between them. Germline CDR1 and CDR2: MNHEY and SVGAGI. The CDR3 nucleotides are TGTGCCGTTTCAACAGGCCTTTCGGAGCAGTACTTC. It specifies CAVSTGLSEQYF.

This rearrangement joins TRBV29-1 to TRBJ2-7, with TRBD1 as a possible D gene (5 bases). Trimming pared 1 base from V and 4 bases from J, leaving 11 bases between. CDR1 and CDR2 from the germline V gene are SQVTM and ANQGSEA. This CDR3 contains 13 residues. The CDR3 region has the DNA TGCAGCGTTGAAGGTGGGCAGGGTTACGAGCAGTACTTC. Its protein product is CSVEGGQGYEQYF.

This chain joins TRBV27 and TRBJ1-1; D is ambiguous. Germline CDR1 reads MNHEY; CDR2 reads SMNVEV (reference sequence). Trimming cost V 1 base and J 2 bases, with 14 bases left between them. The CDR3 length is 16 residues. CDR3: CASSLFPGSANTEAFF. The CDR3 DNA sequence: TGTGCCAGCAGTTTATTTCCCGGGAGCGCCAACACTGAAGCTTTCTTT.

V usage is TRBV29-1 and J usage is TRBJ2-3; D gene unclear. V lost 7 bases and J lost 4, with 15 bases in between. Per germline, CDR1 SQVTM and CDR2 ANQGSEA. The CDR3 runs to 13 residues. This CDR3 is CSAQRIEADTQYF. In nucleotides, the CDR3 is TGCAGCGCGCAACGCATTGAGGCAGATACGCAGTATTTT.

V gene TRBV21-1 combines with J gene TRBJ1-2; TRBD1 was called by the table and not checked on the DNA. TRBV21-1 is a recognized pseudogene. This CDR3 spans 14 amino acids. The DNA of the CDR3 is TGTGCCAGCAGCGCCCCTCTGGGCAGGAATGGCTACACCTTC. As protein: CASSAPLGRNGYTF.

In this sample, this clone turned up a few times. The rearrangement uses TRBV10-3 and TRBJ2-3; 11 positions agree with TRBD2. J gave up 4 bases and V 11 bases, and 8 bases lay outside the gene matches. The CDR3 extends over 14 amino acids. Looked up from germline, CDR1 is ENHRY and CDR2 is SYGVKD. The CDR3 region has the DNA TGTGCCGTAATAGCGGGAGGGGGCGCAGATACGCAGTATTTT. Protein product: CAVIAGGGADTQYF.

This clone showed up just a few times. The rearrangement links TRBV5-4 to TRBJ2-7; D gene unclear. The CDR3 consists of 13 residues. Trimming cost V 1 base and J 1 base, with 6 bases left between them. Germline lookup yields CDR1 SGHNT and CDR2 YYREEE (reference sequence). CDR3 residues: CASSLSSSYEQYF. DNA for the CDR3: TGTGCCAGCAGCTTGAGCAGTTCCTACGAGCAGTACTTC.